One sample yielded the 10 T cell receptor beta chains listed below, sequenced in a study of cytomegalovirus exposure and HLA in healthy donors. Method: immunoSEQ multiplex PCR; TCRdb's copy keeps in-frame clones and lacks some. The sample has about 140,000 clones, roughly 81% seen once. The sequencing sample was made of PBMCs. These receptors were collected from a woman aged 25 to 39 in good health and CMV-seronegative.

The rearrangement joins TRBV15 to TRBJ2-7, with TRBD1 matching 7 bases. The V and J ends lost 0 bases and 2 bases, in that order; junction bases with no gene match: 7. Germline V gives CDR1 LNHNV, CDR2 YYDKDF (reference sequence). The CDR3 sequence is 16 residues long. CDR3 nucleotide sequence: TGTGCCACCAGCAGAGATAAGGGGGCTCCCCCCTACGAGCAGTACTTC. This translates into CATSRDKGAPPYEQYF.

The chain uses TRBV5-1 and TRBJ2-3; D is uncertain. V was trimmed by 4 bases and J by 3 bases, leaving 18 bases between them. This CDR3 comprises 16 residues. Germline-derived CDR1 and CDR2 are SGHRS and YFSETQ. The DNA for the CDR3 is TGCGCCAGCAGCATGATGGGTTCGGCTAGAACAGATACGCAGTATTTT. It encodes CASSMMGSARTDTQYF.

The CDR3 is CASSLSGGADGYTF. Written as DNA, the CDR3 is TGTGCCAGCAGCTTAAGCGGGGGAGCGGATGGCTACACCTTC. The chain joins TRBV7-9 to TRBJ1-2, with D tentatively TRBD1 (5 bases). The ends were cut back, 2 bases at V and 6 bases at J, with 13 bases in the middle. This CDR3 has 14 residues. CDR1 is SEHNR and CDR2 is FQNEAQ in the germline V gene (reference sequence).

Worth noting for this clone: A junction boundary mismatches the germline segment, possibly from a read error. The rearrangement links TRBV29-1 to TRBJ2-3; the D gene is possibly TRBD1 (6 bases). The CDR3 covers 15 residues. In germline, CDR1 is SQVTM, CDR2 ANQGSEA. CDR3 amino acids: CSIEVLGASTDTQYF. CDR3 in DNA: TGCAGCATTGAGGTGCTGGGGGCGAGTACAGATACGCAGTATTTT.

The chain carries TRBV13 and TRBJ1-2; 8 bases match TRBD1. Germline loops: CDR1 PRHDT, CDR2 FYEKMQ (reference sequence). The CDR3 length is 17 residues. Germline trimming cut 4 bases from V and 4 bases from J; bases unmatched to any gene: 14. The CDR3: CASSSYLDRGYSYGYTF. As DNA, the CDR3 is TGTGCCAGCAGCTCTTACCTCGACAGGGGTTATAGCTATGGCTACACCTTC.

This clone turned up a few times. The rearrangement links TRBV30 to TRBJ1-4, with D perhaps matching TRBD1 (5 bases). V was clipped by 3 bases and J by 6 bases, with 14 bases between them. There are 14 residues in the CDR3. The V gene's germline CDR1 is GTSNPN and CDR2 SVGIG (reference sequence). The CDR3 spells CAWRKGFVDEKLFF. DNA of the CDR3: TGTGCCTGGAGAAAGGGGTTCGTGGATGAAAAACTGTTTTTT.

Here the CDR3 DNA reads TGTGCCAGCAGAAGCGGACAGGGTCTCTACGAGCAGTACTTC. The encoded protein is CASRSGQGLYEQYF. This chain joins TRBV2 and TRBJ2-7, with TRBD1 matching 8 bases. The V gene's germline CDR1 is SNHLY and CDR2 FYNNEI. The CDR3 loop spans 14 amino acids. Unmatched junction bases numbered 7, after V lost 6 bases and J lost 3 bases.

The gene calls are TRBV5-8 and TRBJ1-6; D is undetermined. CDR3 length: 15 amino acids. Germline V gene lookup returns CDR1 SGHTS and CDR2 YDEGEE. The ends were cut back, 0 bases at V and 5 bases at J, with 9 bases in the middle. This CDR3 reads CASSLEAANNSPLHF. In DNA form, the CDR3 reads TGTGCCAGCAGCTTGGAGGCAGCGAATAATTCACCCCTCCACTTT.

This clone appeared once. This CDR3 is CASSESGRFFF. The CDR3, as DNA: TGTGCCAGCAGTGAATCGGGTAGGTTTTTCTTT. V is TRBV25-1 and J is TRBJ1-1; D remains ambiguous. The CDR3 contains 11 residues. V lost 1 base and J 13 bases, leaving 10 bases between the germline ends. Germline loops: CDR1 MGHDK, CDR2 SYGVNS.

The sample holds a few counts of this clone. J is TRBJ1-3 and V is TRBV6-6; D remains ambiguous. The CDR3 has 15 residues. Trimming pared 1 base from V and 0 bases from J, leaving 7 bases between. The V gene's germline CDR1 is MNHNY and CDR2 SVGAGI (reference sequence). The CDR3 DNA follows: TGTGCCAGCAGTTACTTTAGCAGCTCTGGAAACACCATATATTTT. Translated: CASSYFSSSGNTIYF.